This T cell receptor beta chain was obtained from a study of blood T cell repertoires in COVID-19. Those enrolled, adults aged roughly 18 to 100 years, came from around 25 US areas. Membership in each cohort depended on participant-reported clinical history. Per the germline V gene, CDR1 is SGHRS and CDR2 is YFSETQ. The V segment lost 4 bases and the J segment 3 bases; nucleotides outside the gene matches: 9. The CDR3 has 15 residues. Profiling relied on immunoSEQ multiplex PCR, and the TCRdb table lists in-frame clones only, not all of them. Here the sample spans 300,000 to 350,000 clones, approximately 88% being singletons.

The chain combines TRBV5-1 with TRBJ1-2, with 7 bases matching TRBD1. The receptor's source is a young man who had recovered from COVID-19. What was sequenced was PBMCs or T cells enriched from blood (not recorded which). The CDR3 sequence: CASSPGSGGYYGYTF. The CDR3 DNA reads as TGCGCCAGCAGCCCCGGTTCAGGGGGGTACTATGGCTACACCTTC.